The clone carrying this TCR beta chain is medium-sized by frequency. Biomarkers including neurofilament, amyloid-beta and tau confirmed neurodegeneration in the patients. A live/dead marker was used to sort live CSF cells for droplet sequencing. The data stem from a study of CD8 T cells in cerebrospinal fluid in Alzheimer's disease. The CDR3 has 17 amino acids. The germline V gene encodes CDR1 LGHNA and CDR2 YNFKEQ. One entry per CDR3 protein, without DNA, is what TCRdb gives after re-calling the 10x single-cell sequencing reads. In total, the table holds over a thousand distinct CDR3 sequences. The sequenced material came from cerebrospinal fluid. The V call is TRBV4-2, the J call TRBJ2-1; TCRdb's D call of TRBD2 is untestable without DNA. The sequence came from a human donor with Alzheimer's disease. Here the CDR3 reads CASSPTTGTSLYNEQFF.